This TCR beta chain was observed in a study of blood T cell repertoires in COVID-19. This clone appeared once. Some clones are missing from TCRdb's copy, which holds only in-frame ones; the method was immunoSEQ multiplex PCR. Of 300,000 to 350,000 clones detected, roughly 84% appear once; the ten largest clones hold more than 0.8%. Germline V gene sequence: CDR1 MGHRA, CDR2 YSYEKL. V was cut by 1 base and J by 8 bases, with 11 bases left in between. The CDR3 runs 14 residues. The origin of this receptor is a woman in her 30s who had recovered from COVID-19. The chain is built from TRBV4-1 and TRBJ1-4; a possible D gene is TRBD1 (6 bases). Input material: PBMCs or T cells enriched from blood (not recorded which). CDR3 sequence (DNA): TGCGCCAGCAGCCAAGCGACAGGCGACGAAAAACTGTTTTTT. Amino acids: CASSQATGDEKLFF.